These T cell receptor beta chains were read from a single sample in a study of T cell responses to AZD1222 COVID-19 vaccine. Assay used: immunoSEQ multiplex PCR; TCRdb lists only in-frame clones, some missing. Among roughly 150,000 clones listed, around 88% were seen once. This specimen was peripheral blood, taken 28 days after the second AZD1222 dose. These receptors all come from an adult who received the AZD1222 COVID-19 vaccine. CDR3s include the opening cysteine and the closing phenylalanine or tryptophan. Fields, in order: J gene, D gene, V gene, clone size, CDR3 protein, CDR3 DNA. A D gene is named only where the DNA matches it firmly. Clone size appears in some rows only: once, few, many, or a class for an expanded clone.

j_call: TRBJ2-7
d_call: TRBD2
v_call: TRBV4-3
clone_size: .
cdr3_aa: CASRPSGGSSYEQYF
cdr3_nt: TGCGCCAGCAGACCTAGCGGGGGCTCCTCCTACGAGCAGTACTTC

j_call: TRBJ1-2
d_call: .
v_call: TRBV15
clone_size: .
cdr3_aa: CATSRDARTYGYTF
cdr3_nt: TGTGCCACCAGCAGAGATGCCAGAACCTATGGCTACACCTTC

j_call: TRBJ1-2
d_call: TRBD1
v_call: TRBV19
clone_size: .
cdr3_aa: CASSSQGNQGGYTF
cdr3_nt: TGTGCCAGTAGCTCACAGGGGAACCAGGGTGGCTACACCTTC

j_call: TRBJ1-2
d_call: .
v_call: TRBV11-2
clone_size: .
cdr3_aa: CASSLEGGALGYTF
cdr3_nt: TGTGCCAGCAGCTTAGAGGGGGGGGCGCTTGGCTACACCTTC

j_call: TRBJ1-5
d_call: .
v_call: TRBV5-1
clone_size: .
cdr3_aa: CASSLAGPEAQHF
cdr3_nt: TGCGCCAGCAGCTTGGCCGGTCCAGAGGCCCAGCATTTT

j_call: TRBJ1-1
d_call: .
v_call: TRBV4-1
clone_size: .
cdr3_aa: CASLEGGEAFF
cdr3_nt: TGCGCCAGCCTTGAGGGGGGGGAAGCTTTCTTT

j_call: TRBJ1-2
d_call: .
v_call: TRBV6-1
clone_size: .
cdr3_aa: CASSEGMEGHYGYTF
cdr3_nt: TGTGCCAGCAGTGAAGGTATGGAGGGCCATTATGGCTACACCTTC

j_call: TRBJ1-5
d_call: .
v_call: TRBV21-1
clone_size: once
cdr3_aa: CASSNLQGELNQPQHF
cdr3_nt: TGTGCCAGCAGCAATTTACAGGGGGAGCTCAATCAGCCCCAGCATTTT

j_call: TRBJ1-1
d_call: .
v_call: TRBV29-1
clone_size: .
cdr3_aa: CSVGETQGNTEAFF
cdr3_nt: TGCAGCGTTGGGGAAACACAGGGGAACACTGAAGCTTTCTTT

j_call: TRBJ2-7
d_call: TRBD1
v_call: TRBV19
clone_size: .
cdr3_aa: CASSMTGLEDEQYF
cdr3_nt: TGTGCCAGTAGTATGACAGGGTTAGAAGACGAGCAGTACTTC

j_call: TRBJ2-7
d_call: .
v_call: TRBV25-1
clone_size: .
cdr3_aa: CASSGQGLKEQYF
cdr3_nt: TGTGCCAGCAGTGGTCAGGGGCTTAAGGAGCAGTACTTC

j_call: TRBJ1-5
d_call: .
v_call: TRBV28
clone_size: .
cdr3_aa: CASTPFGQPQHF
cdr3_nt: TGTGCCAGCACCCCTTTCGGGCAGCCCCAGCATTTT

j_call: TRBJ2-7
d_call: TRBD1
v_call: TRBV12-3/TRBV12-4
clone_size: .
cdr3_aa: CASSPDRGDEQYF
cdr3_nt: TGTGCCAGCAGCCCTGACAGGGGGGACGAGCAGTACTTC

j_call: TRBJ2-7
d_call: .
v_call: TRBV2
clone_size: .
cdr3_aa: CASSGRSHYEQYF
cdr3_nt: TGTGCCAGCAGTGGCAGGTCACACTACGAGCAGTACTTC

j_call: TRBJ2-7
d_call: .
v_call: TRBV5-8
clone_size: .
cdr3_aa: CASSPRNSGGYEQYF
cdr3_nt: TGTGCCAGCAGCCCAAGGAACTCTGGGGGCTACGAGCAGTACTTC

j_call: TRBJ1-3
d_call: .
v_call: TRBV18
clone_size: .
cdr3_aa: CASSPLGIGGSGNTIYF
cdr3_nt: TGTGCCAGCTCACCGCTCGGGATCGGGGGCTCTGGAAACACCATATATTTT

j_call: TRBJ2-7
d_call: TRBD2
v_call: TRBV27
clone_size: .
cdr3_aa: CASRGAGTSGYEQYF
cdr3_nt: TGTGCCAGCAGGGGGGCAGGGACTAGCGGCTACGAGCAGTACTTC

j_call: TRBJ1-5
d_call: .
v_call: TRBV7-2
clone_size: once
cdr3_aa: CASSLEGRASNQPQHF
cdr3_nt: TGTGCCAGCAGCTTAGAGGGCAGGGCCAGCAATCAGCCCCAGCATTTT

j_call: TRBJ1-1
d_call: .
v_call: TRBV6-1
clone_size: .
cdr3_aa: CASSEWGMINEAFF
cdr3_nt: TGTGCCAGCAGTGAGTGGGGGATGATAAATGAAGCTTTCTTT

j_call: TRBJ1-2
d_call: TRBD1
v_call: TRBV7-9
clone_size: once
cdr3_aa: CASSLAGTGGSYGYTF
cdr3_nt: TGTGCCAGCAGCTTAGCAGGGACAGGGGGCTCCTATGGCTACACCTTC

j_call: TRBJ1-1
d_call: .
v_call: TRBV12-1
clone_size: .
cdr3_aa: CASAGTGGVNTEAFF
cdr3_nt: TGTGCCAGCGCCGGGACAGGGGGGGTGAACACTGAAGCTTTCTTT

j_call: TRBJ1-3
d_call: .
v_call: TRBV3-1/TRBV3-2
clone_size: .
cdr3_aa: CASSQDTGRTGNTIYF
cdr3_nt: TGTGCCAGCAGCCAAGATACGGGAAGAACTGGAAACACCATATATTTT